The source of this TCR beta chain is a study of cytomegalovirus exposure and HLA in healthy donors. Whole-study results and caveats: Researchers reportedly found TCR beta sequences accurately predicted most subjects' HLA-A and HLA-B alleles. One variant, a missense change in DCLRE1C, was linked in a later analysis to TCR beta V- and J-gene trimming.

The table lists this clone with a few counts. What it binds is unknown. With 60 Vbeta and 13 Jbeta primers, the PCR was carried out. Here immunoSEQ multiplex PCR was the method, and the copy in TCRdb shows in-frame clones only, minus some. The sample has more than 100,000 clones, less than 85% seen once. This receptor was taken from a man aged 35-49 years in good health and CMV-seronegative. The sequencing sample was made of PBMCs.

The CDR3 nucleotides read TGTGCCAGCTCTACAGGACAGGGCTTCTATGGCTACACCTTC. It is translated as CASSTGQGFYGYTF. V gene TRBV18 combines with J gene TRBJ1-2; 8 nucleotides match TRBD1. CDR3 length: 14 amino acids. Germline lookup yields CDR1 KGHSH and CDR2 LQKENI. Trimming took 6 bases from V and 4 from J; bases not matched to a gene: 7.